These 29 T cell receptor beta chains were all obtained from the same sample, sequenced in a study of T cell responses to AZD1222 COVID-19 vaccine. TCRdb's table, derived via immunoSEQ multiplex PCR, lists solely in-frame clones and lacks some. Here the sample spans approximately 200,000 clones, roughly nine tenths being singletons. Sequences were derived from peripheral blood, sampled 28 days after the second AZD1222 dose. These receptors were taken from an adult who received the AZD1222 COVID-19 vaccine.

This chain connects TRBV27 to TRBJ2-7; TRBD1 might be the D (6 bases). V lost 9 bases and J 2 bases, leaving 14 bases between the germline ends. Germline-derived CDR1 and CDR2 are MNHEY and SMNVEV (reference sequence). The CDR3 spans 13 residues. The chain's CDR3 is CASGDRPAYEQYF. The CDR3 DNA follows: TGTGCCAGTGGAGACAGGCCTGCCTACGAGCAGTACTTC.

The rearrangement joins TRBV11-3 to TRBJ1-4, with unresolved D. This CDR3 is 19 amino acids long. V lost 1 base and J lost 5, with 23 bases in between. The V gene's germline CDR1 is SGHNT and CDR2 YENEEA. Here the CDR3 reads CASSLGPPTATTLNEKLFF. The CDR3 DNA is TGTGCCAGCAGCTTAGGGCCCCCGACGGCGACGACGCTCAATGAAAAACTGTTTTTT. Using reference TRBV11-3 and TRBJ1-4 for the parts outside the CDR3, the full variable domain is EAGVVQSPRYKIIEKKQPVAFWCNPISGHNTLYWYLQNLGQGPELLIRYENEEAVDDSQLPKDRFSAERLKGVDSTLKIQPAELGDSAVYLCASSLGPPTATTLNEKLFFGSGTQLSVL.

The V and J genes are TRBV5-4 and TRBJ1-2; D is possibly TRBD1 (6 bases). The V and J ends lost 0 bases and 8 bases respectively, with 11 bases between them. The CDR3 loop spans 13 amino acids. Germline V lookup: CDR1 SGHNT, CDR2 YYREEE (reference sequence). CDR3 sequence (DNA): TGTGCCAGCAGCTTGGAACAGGGTAAGGGCTACACCTTC. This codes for CASSLEQGKGYTF.

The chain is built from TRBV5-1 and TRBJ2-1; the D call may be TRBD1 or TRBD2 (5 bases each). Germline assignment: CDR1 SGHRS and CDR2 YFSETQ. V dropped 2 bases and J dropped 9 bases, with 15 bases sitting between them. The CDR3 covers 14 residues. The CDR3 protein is CASSFLGDSREQFF. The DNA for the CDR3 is TGCGCCAGCAGCTTCTTGGGGGATAGCCGTGAGCAGTTCTTC.

In nucleotides, the CDR3 is TGTGCCATCAACCTTAGCAGGGACAATGAGCAGTTCTTC. This gives the protein CAINLSRDNEQFF. J is TRBJ2-1 and V is TRBV10-3; D might be TRBD1 (5 bases). Germline-derived CDR1 and CDR2 are ENHRY and SYGVKD. Trimming cost V 7 bases and J 5 bases, with 12 bases left between them. The CDR3 extends over 13 amino acids.

The CDR3 reads CASSPTLRLGLHEQFF. CDR3 nucleotide sequence: TGTGCCAGCAGTCCTACCCTGAGGTTGGGCCTCCATGAGCAGTTCTTC. The V gene is TRBV27, the J gene TRBJ2-1; D is unresolved. CDR3 length: 16 amino acids. In germline, CDR1 is MNHEY, CDR2 SMNVEV (reference sequence). The germline V and J ends were trimmed by 5 bases and 8 bases, with 22 bases remaining between them.

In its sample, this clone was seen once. The CDR3 bases are TGTGCCAGCAGCTTAGTGCTCTCTGGAAACACCATATATTTT. Translation: CASSLVLSGNTIYF. The chain recombines TRBV11-2 with TRBJ1-3; D ambiguous. Germline loops: CDR1 SGHAT, CDR2 FQNNGV. Trimming shortened V by 1 base and J by 0 bases, and 4 bases separated the two germline ends. The CDR3 runs 14 residues.

For the CDR3, the DNA is TGTGCCAGCAGCCTAGCGGGAGGGCCCTCTGCGCAGTATTTT. This translates into CASSLAGGPSAQYF. The chain uses TRBV14 and TRBJ2-3, with 11 positions matching TRBD2. The length of the CDR3 is 14 residues. Trimming removed 4 bases from V and 10 bases from J; junction bases left unmatched: 7. CDR1 SGHDN and CDR2 FVKESK come from the germline V gene.

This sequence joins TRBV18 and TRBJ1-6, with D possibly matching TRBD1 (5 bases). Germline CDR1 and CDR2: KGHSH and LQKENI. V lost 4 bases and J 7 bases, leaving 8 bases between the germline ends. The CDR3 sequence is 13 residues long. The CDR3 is CASSLPGNSPLHF. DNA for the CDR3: TGTGCCAGCTCACTTCCAGGGAATTCACCCCTCCACTTT.

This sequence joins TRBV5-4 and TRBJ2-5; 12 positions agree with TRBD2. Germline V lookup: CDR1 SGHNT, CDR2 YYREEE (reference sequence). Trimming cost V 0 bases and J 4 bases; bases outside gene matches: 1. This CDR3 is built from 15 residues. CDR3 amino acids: CASSLGGLAGETQYF. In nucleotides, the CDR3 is TGTGCCAGCAGCTTGGGGGGACTAGCGGGAGAGACCCAGTACTTC.

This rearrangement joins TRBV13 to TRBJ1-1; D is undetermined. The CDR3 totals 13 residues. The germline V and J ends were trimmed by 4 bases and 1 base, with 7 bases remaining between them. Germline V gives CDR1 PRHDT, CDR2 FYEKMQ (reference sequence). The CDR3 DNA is TGTGCCAGCAGCTCCGGGCCGAACACTGAAGCTTTCTTT. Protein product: CASSSGPNTEAFF.

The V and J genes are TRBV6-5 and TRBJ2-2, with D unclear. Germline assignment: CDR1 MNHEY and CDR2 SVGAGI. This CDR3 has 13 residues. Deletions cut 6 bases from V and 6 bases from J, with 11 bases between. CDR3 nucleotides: TGTGCCAGCAGGGCAGGAAGAGCCGGGGAGCTGTTTTTT. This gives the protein CASRAGRAGELFF.

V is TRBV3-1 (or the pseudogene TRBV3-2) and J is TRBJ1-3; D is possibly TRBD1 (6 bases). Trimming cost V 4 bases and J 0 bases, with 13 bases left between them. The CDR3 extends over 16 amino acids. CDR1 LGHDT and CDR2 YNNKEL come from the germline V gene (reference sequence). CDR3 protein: CASSRTGYSSGNTIYF. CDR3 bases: TGTGCCAGCAGCCGAACAGGGTACAGCTCTGGAAACACCATATATTTT.

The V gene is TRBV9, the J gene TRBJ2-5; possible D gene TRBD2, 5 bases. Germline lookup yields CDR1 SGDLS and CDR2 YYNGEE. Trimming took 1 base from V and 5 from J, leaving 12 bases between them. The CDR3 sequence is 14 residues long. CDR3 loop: CASSVPGLGETQYF. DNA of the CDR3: TGTGCCAGCAGCGTACCGGGGTTGGGCGAGACCCAGTACTTC.

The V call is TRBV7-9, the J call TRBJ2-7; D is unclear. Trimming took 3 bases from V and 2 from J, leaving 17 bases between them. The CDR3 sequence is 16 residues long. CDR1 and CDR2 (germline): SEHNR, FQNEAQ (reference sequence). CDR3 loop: CASSFSLQTPTYEQYF. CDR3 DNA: TGTGCCAGCAGCTTTAGCCTGCAAACGCCGACCTACGAGCAGTACTTC.

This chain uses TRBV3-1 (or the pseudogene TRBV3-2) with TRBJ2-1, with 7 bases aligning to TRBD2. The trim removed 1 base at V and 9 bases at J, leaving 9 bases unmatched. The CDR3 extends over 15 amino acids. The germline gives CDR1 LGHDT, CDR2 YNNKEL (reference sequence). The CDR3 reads CASSQGGEGQVEQFF. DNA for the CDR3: TGTGCCAGCAGCCAAGGGGGGGAGGGTCAGGTTGAGCAGTTCTTC.

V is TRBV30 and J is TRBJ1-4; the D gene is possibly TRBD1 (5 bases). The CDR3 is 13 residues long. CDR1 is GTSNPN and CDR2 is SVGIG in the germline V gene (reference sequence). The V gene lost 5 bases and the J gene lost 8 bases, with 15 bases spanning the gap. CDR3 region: CAWPRGEGEKLFF. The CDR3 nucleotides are TGTGCCTGGCCTCGCGGGGAGGGGGAAAAACTGTTTTTT.

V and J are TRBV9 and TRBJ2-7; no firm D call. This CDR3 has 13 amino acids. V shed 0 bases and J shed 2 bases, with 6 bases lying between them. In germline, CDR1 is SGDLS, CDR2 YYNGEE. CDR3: CASSVGVTYEQYF. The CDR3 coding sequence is TGTGCCAGCAGCGTAGGAGTCACCTACGAGCAGTACTTC.

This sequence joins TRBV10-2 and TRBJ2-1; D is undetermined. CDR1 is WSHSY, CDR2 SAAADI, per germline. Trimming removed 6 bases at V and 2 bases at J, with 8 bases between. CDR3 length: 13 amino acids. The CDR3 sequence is CASRTSAYNEQFF. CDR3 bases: TGCGCCAGCAGGACTTCAGCCTACAATGAGCAGTTCTTC.

CDR3 coding DNA: TGTGCCAGCAGCTCGATAGCGGGAGGGACAGATACGCAGTATTTT. It translates to CASSSIAGGTDTQYF. V usage is TRBV7-3 and J usage is TRBJ2-3, with 11 bases matching TRBD2. V shed 4 bases, J shed 3 bases, and the junction held 3 bases outside the gene matches. CDR1 and CDR2 from the germline V gene are SGHTA and FQGTGA. CDR3 length: 15 amino acids.

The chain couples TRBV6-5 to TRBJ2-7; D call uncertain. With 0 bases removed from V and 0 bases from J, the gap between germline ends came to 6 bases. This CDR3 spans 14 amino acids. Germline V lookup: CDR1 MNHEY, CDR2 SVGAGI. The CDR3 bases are TGTGCCAGCAGTTACTCGGTAGGCTCCTACGAGCAGTACTTC. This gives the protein CASSYSVGSYEQYF.

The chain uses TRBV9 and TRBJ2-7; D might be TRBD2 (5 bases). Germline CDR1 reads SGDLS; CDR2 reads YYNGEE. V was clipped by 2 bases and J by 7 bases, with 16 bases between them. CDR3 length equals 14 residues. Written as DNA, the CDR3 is TGTGCCAGCAGCGTTGAGGGAAAGCCAAGTGAGCAGTACTTC. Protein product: CASSVEGKPSEQYF.

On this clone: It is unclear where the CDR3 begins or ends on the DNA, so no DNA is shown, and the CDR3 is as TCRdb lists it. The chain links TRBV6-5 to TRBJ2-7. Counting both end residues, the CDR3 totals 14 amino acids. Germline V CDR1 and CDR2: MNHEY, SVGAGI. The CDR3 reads CASSTSIWGNEQYF.

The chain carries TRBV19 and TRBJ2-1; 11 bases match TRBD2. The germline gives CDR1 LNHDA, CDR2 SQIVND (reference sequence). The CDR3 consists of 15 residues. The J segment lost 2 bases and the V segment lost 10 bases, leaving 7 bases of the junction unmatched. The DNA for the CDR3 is TGTGCCACCGCCTTGACTAGCGGGACCTACAATGAGCAGTTCTTC. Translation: CATALTSGTYNEQFF.

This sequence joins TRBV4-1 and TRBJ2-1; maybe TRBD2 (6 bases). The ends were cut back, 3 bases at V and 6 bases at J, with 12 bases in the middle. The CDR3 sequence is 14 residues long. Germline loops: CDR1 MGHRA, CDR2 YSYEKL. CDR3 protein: CASSHATSPNEQFF. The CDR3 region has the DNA TGCGCCAGCAGCCACGCAACTAGCCCCAATGAGCAGTTCTTC.

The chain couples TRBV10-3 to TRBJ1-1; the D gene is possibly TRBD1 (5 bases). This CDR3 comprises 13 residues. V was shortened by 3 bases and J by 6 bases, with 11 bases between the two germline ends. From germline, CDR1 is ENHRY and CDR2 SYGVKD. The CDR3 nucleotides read TGTGCCATCAGTGACTCAGGGAGGGCTGAAGCTTTCTTT. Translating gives CAISDSGRAEAFF.

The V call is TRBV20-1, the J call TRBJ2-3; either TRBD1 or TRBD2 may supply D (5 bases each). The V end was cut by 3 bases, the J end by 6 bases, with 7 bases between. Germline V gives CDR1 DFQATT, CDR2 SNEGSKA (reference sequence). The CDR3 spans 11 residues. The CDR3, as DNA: TGCAGTGCTAGGGGGGTTGATACGCAGTATTTT. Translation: CSARGVDTQYF.

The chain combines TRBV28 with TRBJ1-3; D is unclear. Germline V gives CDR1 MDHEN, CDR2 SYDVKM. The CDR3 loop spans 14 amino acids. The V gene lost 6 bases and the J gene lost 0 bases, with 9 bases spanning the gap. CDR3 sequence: CASSHRSSGNTIYF. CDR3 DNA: TGTGCCAGCAGCCACCGAAGCTCTGGAAACACCATATATTTT.

The CDR3 region is CAWSAPGNTEAFF. The DNA for the CDR3 is TGTGCCTGGAGTGCTCCAGGGAACACTGAAGCTTTCTTT. This chain connects TRBV30 to TRBJ1-1; D not certain. The length of the CDR3 is 13 residues. Trimming cost V 1 base and J 1 base, with 7 bases left between them. Germline lookup yields CDR1 GTSNPN and CDR2 SVGIG (reference sequence).